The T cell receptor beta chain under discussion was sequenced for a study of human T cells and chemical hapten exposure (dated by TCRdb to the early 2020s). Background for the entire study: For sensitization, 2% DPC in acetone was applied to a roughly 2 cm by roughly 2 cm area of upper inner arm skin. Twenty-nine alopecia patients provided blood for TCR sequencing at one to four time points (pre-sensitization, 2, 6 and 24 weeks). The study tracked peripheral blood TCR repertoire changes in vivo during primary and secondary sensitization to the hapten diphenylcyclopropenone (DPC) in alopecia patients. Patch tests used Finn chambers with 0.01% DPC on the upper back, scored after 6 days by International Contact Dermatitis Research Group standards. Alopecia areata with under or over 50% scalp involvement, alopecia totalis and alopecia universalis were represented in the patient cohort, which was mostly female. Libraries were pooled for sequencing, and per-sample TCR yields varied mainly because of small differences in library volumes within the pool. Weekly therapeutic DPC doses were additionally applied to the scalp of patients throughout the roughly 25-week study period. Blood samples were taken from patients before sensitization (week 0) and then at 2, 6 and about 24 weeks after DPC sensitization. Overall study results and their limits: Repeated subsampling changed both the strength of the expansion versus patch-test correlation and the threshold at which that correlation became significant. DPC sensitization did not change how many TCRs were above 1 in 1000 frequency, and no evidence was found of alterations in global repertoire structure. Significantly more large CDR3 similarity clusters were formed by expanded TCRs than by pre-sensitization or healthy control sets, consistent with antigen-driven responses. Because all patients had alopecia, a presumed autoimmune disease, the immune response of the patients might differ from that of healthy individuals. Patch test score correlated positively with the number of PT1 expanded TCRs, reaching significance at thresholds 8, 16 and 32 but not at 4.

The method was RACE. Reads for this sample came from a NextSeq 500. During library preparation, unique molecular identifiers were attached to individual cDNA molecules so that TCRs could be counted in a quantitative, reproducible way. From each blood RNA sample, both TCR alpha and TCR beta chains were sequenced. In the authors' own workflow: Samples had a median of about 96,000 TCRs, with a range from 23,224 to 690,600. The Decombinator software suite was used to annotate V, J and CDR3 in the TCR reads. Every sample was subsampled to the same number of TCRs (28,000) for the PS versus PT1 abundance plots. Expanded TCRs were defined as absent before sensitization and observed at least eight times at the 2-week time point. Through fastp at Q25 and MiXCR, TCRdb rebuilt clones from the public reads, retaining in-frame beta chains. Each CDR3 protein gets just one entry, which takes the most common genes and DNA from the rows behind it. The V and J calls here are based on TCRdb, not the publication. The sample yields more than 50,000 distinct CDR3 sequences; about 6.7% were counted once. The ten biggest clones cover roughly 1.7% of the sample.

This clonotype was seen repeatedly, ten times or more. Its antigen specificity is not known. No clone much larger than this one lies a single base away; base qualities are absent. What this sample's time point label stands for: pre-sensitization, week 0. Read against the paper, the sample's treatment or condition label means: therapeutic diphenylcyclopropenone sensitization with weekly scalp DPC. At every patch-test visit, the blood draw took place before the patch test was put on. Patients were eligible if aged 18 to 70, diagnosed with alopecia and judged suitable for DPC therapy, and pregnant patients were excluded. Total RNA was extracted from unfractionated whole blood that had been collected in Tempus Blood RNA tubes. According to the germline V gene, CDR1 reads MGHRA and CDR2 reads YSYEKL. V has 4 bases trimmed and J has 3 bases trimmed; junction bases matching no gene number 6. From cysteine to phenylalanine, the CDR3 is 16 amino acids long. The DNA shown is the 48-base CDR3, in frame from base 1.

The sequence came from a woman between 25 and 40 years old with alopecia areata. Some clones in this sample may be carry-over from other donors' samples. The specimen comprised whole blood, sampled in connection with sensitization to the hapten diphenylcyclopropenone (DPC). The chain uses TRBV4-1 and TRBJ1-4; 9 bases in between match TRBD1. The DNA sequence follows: TGCGCCAGCAGCCGGAACAGGGGGCGAGCTAATGAAAAACTGTTTTTT. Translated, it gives CASSRNRGRANEKLFF.